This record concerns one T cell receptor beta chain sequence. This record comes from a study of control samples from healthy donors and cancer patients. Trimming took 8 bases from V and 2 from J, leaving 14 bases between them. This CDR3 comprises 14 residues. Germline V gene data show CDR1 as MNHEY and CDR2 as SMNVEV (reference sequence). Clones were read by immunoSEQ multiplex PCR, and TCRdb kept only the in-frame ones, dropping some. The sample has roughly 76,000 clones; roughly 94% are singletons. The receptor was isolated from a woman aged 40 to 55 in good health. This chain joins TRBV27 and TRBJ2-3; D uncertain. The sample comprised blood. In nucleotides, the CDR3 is TGTGCCAGCCAGCCAAGTGCAGTCACAGATACGCAGTATTTT. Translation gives CASQPSAVTDTQYF.